The 21 T cell receptor beta chains reported below all come from one sample, sequenced in a study of blood T cell repertoires in COVID-19. The method was immunoSEQ multiplex PCR; TCRdb's version includes in-frame clones alone and lacks a portion of them. Of 200,000 to 250,000 clones in the sample, around 89% were seen once. Sequencing used PBMCs or T cells enriched from blood (not recorded which). The origin of the receptors is a woman between 18 and 29 years old in a cohort exposed to, infected with or recovered from COVID-19 (not recorded which).

A few counts support this clone. The rearrangement links TRBV11-3 to TRBJ1-1, with D tentatively TRBD1 (5 bases). Germline CDR1 reads SGHNT; CDR2 reads YENEEA. CDR3 length: 13 amino acids. V gave up 4 bases and J gave up 3 bases, with 9 bases separating them. CDR3 residues: CASSSEGDTEAFF. CDR3 nucleotides: TGTGCCAGCAGCTCGGAAGGGGACACTGAAGCTTTCTTT. The full variable domain, with the rest looked up from reference TRBV11-3 and TRBJ1-1, is EAGVVQSPRYKIIEKKQPVAFWCNPISGHNTLYWYLQNLGQGPELLIRYENEEAVDDSQLPKDRFSAERLKGVDSTLKIQPAELGDSAVYLCASSSEGDTEAFFGQGTRLTVV.

On this clone itself: Other nucleotide sequences from this sample produce the same CDR3. The CDR3 sequence: CASSQERQTGELFF. The CDR3 DNA sequence: TGTGCCAGCAGCCAAGAGAGGCAGACCGGGGAGCTGTTTTTT. This chain uses TRBV3-1 (or the pseudogene TRBV3-2) with TRBJ2-2, with no clear D. Germline assignment: CDR1 LGHDT and CDR2 YNNKEL (reference sequence). The V gene lost 0 bases and the J gene lost 5 bases, with 7 bases spanning the gap. This CDR3 comprises 14 residues.

The chain couples TRBV6-5 to TRBJ2-7; TRBD1 aligns across 8 bases. V lost 3 bases, J lost 5 bases, and 6 bases stayed unmatched. The CDR3 is made up of 14 amino acids. Per the germline V gene, CDR1 is MNHEY and CDR2 is SVGAGI. Here the CDR3 reads CASSYLGQGDEQYF. The CDR3 DNA follows: TGTGCCAGCAGTTATCTAGGACAGGGTGACGAGCAGTACTTC.

The chain has TRBV28 and TRBJ2-5, with D perhaps matching TRBD2 (5 bases). V lost 3 bases and J 2 bases, leaving 10 bases between the germline ends. The CDR3 length is 14 residues. Per germline, CDR1 MDHEN and CDR2 SYDVKM. CDR3 bases: TGTGCCAGCAGTTTCGTAGCGATTCAAGAGACCCAGTACTTC. Amino acids: CASSFVAIQETQYF.

The rearrangement joins TRBV29-1 to TRBJ1-2, with a tentative D call TRBD1 (5 bases). This CDR3 region has 14 residues. Germline V gene data show CDR1 as SQVTM and CDR2 as ANQGSEA. V was shortened by 4 bases and J by 8 bases, with 20 bases between the two germline ends. CDR3: CSVVYGDSLGGYTF. The CDR3 nucleotides read TGCAGCGTTGTATACGGCGACAGCCTGGGGGGCTACACCTTC.

The chain joins TRBV16 to TRBJ1-5, with D possibly matching TRBD1 (5 bases). The CDR3 extends over 13 amino acids. V lost 7 bases to trimming and J lost 4 bases, with 11 bases between them. The germline CDR1 and CDR2 sequences are KGHSY and FQNENV. The CDR3 bases are TGTGCCAGCAACTGGGGCCAAAATCAGCCCCAGCATTTT. It specifies CASNWGQNQPQHF. Full variable domain (outside the CDR3, taken from reference TRBV16 and TRBJ1-5): GEEVAQTPKHLVRGEGQKAKLYCAPIKGHSYVFWYQQVLKNEFKFLISFQNENVFDETGMPKERFSAKCLPNSPCSLEIQATKLEDSAVYFCASNWGQNQPQHFGDGTRLSIL.

This chain links TRBV7-9 with TRBJ1-1; D gene unclear. Trimming pared 2 bases from V and 1 base from J, leaving 5 bases between. Germline lookup yields CDR1 SEHNR and CDR2 FQNEAQ (reference sequence). The CDR3 is made up of 13 amino acids. CDR3 DNA: TGTGCCAGCAGCTTACCAGGGAACACTGAAGCTTTCTTT. This gives the protein CASSLPGNTEAFF.

The CDR3 region is CATSDSQGGYYGYTF. The CDR3 DNA sequence: TGTGCCACCAGTGATTCACAGGGGGGATACTATGGCTACACCTTC. The chain is built from TRBV24-1 and TRBJ1-2; 8 nucleotides agree with TRBD1. Germline values: CDR1 KGHDR, CDR2 SFDVKD. CDR3 length equals 15 residues. J lost 3 bases, V lost 2 bases, and 4 bases had no gene match.

This chain connects TRBV7-2 to TRBJ2-3; 13 bases align to TRBD2. In germline, CDR1 is SGHTA, CDR2 FQGNSA. With V trimmed by 2 bases and J by 6 bases, 8 bases remained unmatched. This CDR3 is 17 amino acids long. CDR3 in amino acids: CASSLRLAGGLRDTQYF. The CDR3 coding sequence is TGTGCCAGCAGCTTAAGACTAGCGGGAGGCCTGAGGGATACGCAGTATTTT. Based on the CDR3 plus reference TRBV7-2 and TRBJ2-3, the full variable domain is GAGVSQSPSNKVTEKGKDVELRCDPISGHTALYWYRQSLGQGLEFLIYFQGNSAPDKSGLPSDRFSAERTGGSVSTLTIQRTQQEDSAVYLCASSLRLAGGLRDTQYFGPGTRLTVL.

The chain joins TRBV11-2 to TRBJ2-7, with 12 bases fitting TRBD2. The junction had 7 bases not matched to a gene; V was cut back by 1 base and J by 12 bases. CDR1 and CDR2 (germline): SGHAT, FQNNGV. The CDR3 runs to 14 residues. The CDR3 spells CASSLVTSGSYWYF. CDR3 sequence (DNA): TGTGCCAGCAGCTTAGTGACTAGCGGGAGCTATTGGTACTTC.

The CDR3 protein is CASSVVAGEETQYF. In nucleotides, the CDR3 is TGTGCCAGCAGCGTCGTAGCGGGGGAAGAGACCCAGTACTTC. The chain couples TRBV7-3 to TRBJ2-5; 9 nucleotides align to TRBD2. The V segment lost 5 bases and the J segment 3 bases; nucleotides outside the gene matches: 4. This CDR3 comprises 14 residues. Germline loops: CDR1 SGHTA, CDR2 FQGTGA.

The chain uses TRBV14 and TRBJ1-1; D gene uncertain. The CDR3 contains 15 residues. Trimming removed 5 bases from V and 0 bases from J, with 13 bases in between. Germline CDR1 and CDR2: SGHDN and FVKESK. The CDR3 reads CASSAREIMNTEAFF. DNA for the CDR3: TGTGCCAGCAGCGCACGGGAGATAATGAACACTGAAGCTTTCTTT. The whole variable domain, filled in from reference TRBV14 and TRBJ1-1, reads EAGVTQFPSHSVIEKGQTVTLRCDPISGHDNLYWYRRVMGKEIKFLLHFVKESKQDESGMPNNRFLAERTGGTYSTLKVQPAELEDSGVYFCASSAREIMNTEAFFGQGTRLTVV.

V and J are TRBV24-1 and TRBJ2-1, with TRBD2 matching over 7 bases. The V gene end was trimmed by 4 bases and the J gene end by 8 bases; junction bases not matched to a gene: 16. The CDR3 runs 17 residues. The germline gives CDR1 KGHDR, CDR2 SFDVKD. The CDR3 is CATSDSAGPVILDEQFF. In nucleotides, the CDR3 is TGTGCCACCAGTGACTCAGCGGGACCGGTTATTTTAGATGAGCAGTTCTTC.

The chain has TRBV5-1 and TRBJ1-3, with D possibly TRBD1 on 5 matching bases. CDR3 size: 17 residues. In germline, CDR1 is SGHRS, CDR2 YFSETQ. The ends were cut back, 3 bases at V and 0 bases at J, with 16 bases in the middle. The CDR3 loop reads CASSSSWGRSSGNTIYF. Written as DNA, the CDR3 is TGCGCCAGCAGCTCGAGTTGGGGCAGATCCTCTGGAAACACCATATATTTT.

V and J are TRBV15 and TRBJ1-4, with D possibly matching TRBD1 (6 bases). Germline loops: CDR1 LNHNV, CDR2 YYDKDF (reference sequence). The CDR3 is 14 amino acids. V was pared by 6 bases and J by 4 bases, with 12 bases between. CDR3 in DNA: TGTGCCACCAGGCCGGGACATTTTAATGAAAAACTGTTTTTT. It yields the protein CATRPGHFNEKLFF. The whole variable domain, filled in from reference TRBV15 and TRBJ1-4, reads DAMVIQNPRYQVTQFGKPVTLSCSQTLNHNVMYWYQQKSSQAPKLLFHYYDKDFNNEADTPDNFQSRRPNTSFCFLDIRSPGLGDTAMYLCATRPGHFNEKLFFGSGTQLSVL.

This clone was observed a few times. V is TRBV5-8 and J is TRBJ2-5; perhaps TRBD2 as D (5 bases). The CDR3 sequence is 14 residues long. V lost 4 bases and J lost 4, with 14 bases in between. The germline V gene encodes CDR1 SGHTS and CDR2 YDEGEE. The CDR3 protein is CASSPRAGGETQYF. The CDR3 bases are TGTGCCAGCAGCCCTCGGGCAGGAGGAGAGACCCAGTACTTC.

The chain recombines TRBV28 with TRBJ2-1; D is perhaps TRBD1 (5 bases). V was trimmed by 2 bases and J by 4 bases, leaving 12 bases between them. Germline CDR1 is MDHEN and CDR2 is SYDVKM. The CDR3 covers 15 residues. The CDR3 DNA reads as TGTGCCAGCAGTTTAGTGGTCGACAGTTACAATGAGCAGTTCTTC. This codes for CASSLVVDSYNEQFF. Filled out from reference TRBV28 and TRBJ2-1, the complete variable domain reads DVKVTQSSRYLVKRTGEKVFLECVQDMDHENMFWYRQDPGLGLRLIYFSYDVKMKEKGDIPEGYSVSREKKERFSLILESASTNQTSMYLCASSLVVDSYNEQFFGPGTRLTVL.

This clone was observed a few times. The V call is TRBV28, the J call TRBJ1-2; D is uncertain. With 3 bases removed from V and 7 bases from J, the gap between germline ends came to 9 bases. This CDR3 is built from 12 residues. Germline values: CDR1 MDHEN, CDR2 SYDVKM. This chain's CDR3 is CASSFGESGYTF. CDR3 DNA sequence: TGTGCCAGCAGTTTCGGGGAGAGTGGCTACACCTTC.

The rearrangement joins TRBV5-4 to TRBJ2-7, with a weak D call TRBD1 (6 bases). With 3 bases removed from V and 3 bases from J, the gap between germline ends came to 16 bases. The CDR3 runs 15 residues. Germline loops: CDR1 SGHNT, CDR2 YYREEE (reference sequence). This CDR3 reads CASSSGTTGIYEQYF. In DNA form, the CDR3 reads TGTGCCAGCAGCTCCGGGACAACCGGTATCTACGAGCAGTACTTC.

The V call is TRBV2, the J call TRBJ2-7, with D possibly being TRBD2 (6 bases). V was pared by 6 bases and J by 0 bases, with 15 bases between. From germline, CDR1 is SNHLY and CDR2 FYNNEI. The length of the CDR3 is 15 residues. The chain's CDR3 is CASRGGSGASYEQYF. Here the CDR3 DNA reads TGTGCCAGCAGGGGGGGAAGCGGAGCCTCCTACGAGCAGTACTTC.

V usage is TRBV2 and J usage is TRBJ2-5, with TRBD2 matching over 10 bases. Losses at the gene ends were 2 bases for V and 2 bases for J; bases not matched to a gene: 11. This CDR3 is 18 amino acids long. Germline V CDR1 and CDR2: SNHLY, FYNNEI. In DNA form, the CDR3 reads TGTGCCAGCAGTGAACATCGCCTAGCGGGGGCCTTTCAAGAGACCCAGTACTTC. Protein sequence: CASSEHRLAGAFQETQYF. The variable domain in full, with the rest retrieved from reference TRBV2 and TRBJ2-5, is EPEVTQTPSHQVTQMGQEVILRCVPISNHLYFYWYRQILGQKVEFLVSFYNNEISEKSEIFDDQFSVERPDGSNFTLKIRSTKLEDSAMYFCASSEHRLAGAFQETQYFGPGTRLLVL.